This record covers a single T cell receptor beta chain. The V and J ends lost 0 bases and 2 bases, in that order; junction bases with no gene match: 12. The CDR3 loop spans 18 amino acids. Per the germline V gene, CDR1 is SGHAT and CDR2 is FQNNGV. Repertoires were generated with immunoSEQ multiplex PCR, while TCRdb's copy carries only in-frame clones and drops some. Found here are about 210,000 clones, over 70% of them singletons; the top ten hold less than 3%. The data are from a study of blood T cell repertoires in COVID-19. Study background: The United States, Italy and Spain were the sources of the acute and convalescent COVID-19 samples. Sample material is recorded as cDNA or gDNA derived from T cells, B-cell-depleted T cells, or PBMCs.

This chain uses TRBV11-2 with TRBJ2-5, with 7 bases identical to TRBD2. The source material was peripheral blood. The clonotype originates from a middle-aged man with active or convalescent COVID-19. The CDR3 spells CASSLDGLRAGPQETQYF. CDR3 sequence (DNA): TGTGCCAGCAGCTTAGACGGACTACGAGCGGGGCCGCAAGAGACCCAGTACTTC.